Presented here are 30 T cell receptor beta chains from one specimen sequenced in a study of blood T cell repertoires in COVID-19. Profiling relied on immunoSEQ multiplex PCR, and the TCRdb table lists in-frame clones only, not all of them. The table includes about 250,000 clones, roughly 91% detected once. The sequenced sample consisted of peripheral blood. The origin of the receptors is a man aged 25-45 years with acute or convalescent COVID-19.

The chain uses TRBV30 and TRBJ1-2; the D gene is possibly TRBD1 (5 bases). The CDR3 consists of 13 residues. The V end lost 3 bases, the J end lost 3 bases, and 11 bases lay between the germline ends. The germline gives CDR1 GTSNPN, CDR2 SVGIG (reference sequence). The CDR3 nucleotides read TGTGCCTGGAGCCCCCGGGGGTACTATGGCTACACCTTC. Residues: CAWSPRGYYGYTF.

This clone was counted only a few times. This chain links TRBV19 with TRBJ1-2, with 11 bases lining up with TRBD1. This CDR3 is built from 15 residues. The germline V gene encodes CDR1 LNHDA and CDR2 SQIVND (reference sequence). V shed 7 bases and J 8 bases; nucleotides not matched to a gene: 12. CDR3 in amino acids: CASTGGQGAILGYTF. The CDR3 DNA reads TGTGCCAGTACCGGCGGACAGGGGGCTATTCTAGGCTACACCTTC. The variable domain in full, with the rest retrieved from reference TRBV19 and TRBJ1-2, is DGGITQSPKYLFRKEGQNVTLSCEQNLNHDAMYWYRQDPGQGLRLIYYSQIVNDFQKGDIAEGYSVSREKKESFPLTVTSAQKNPTAFYLCASTGGQGAILGYTFGSGTRLTVV.

The chain recombines TRBV5-1 with TRBJ2-5; the D gene is possibly TRBD2 (5 bases). The germline V gene has CDR1 SGHRS and CDR2 YFSETQ. This CDR3 contains 13 residues. The ends were cut back, 0 bases at V and 5 bases at J, with 8 bases in the middle. This CDR3 is CASSLARGETQYF. The DNA of the CDR3 is TGCGCCAGCAGCTTGGCTAGAGGGGAGACCCAGTACTTC.

This sequence joins TRBV19 and TRBJ1-3; no reliable D call. V lost 5 bases and J lost 2, with 4 bases in between. This CDR3 is built from 12 residues. CDR1 is LNHDA, CDR2 SQIVND, per germline (reference sequence). The CDR3 sequence: CASSPPGNTIYF. DNA for the CDR3: TGTGCCAGTAGTCCTCCTGGAAACACCATATATTTT.

The CDR3 DNA sequence: TGTGCCAGCAGTGAACGGCAGGGCACTTATCAGCCCCAGCATTTT. Protein product: CASSERQGTYQPQHF. This chain connects TRBV2 to TRBJ1-5, with D possibly TRBD1 on 5 matching bases. Trimming took off 2 bases at V and 5 bases at J, with 13 bases between the two ends. Germline V gives CDR1 SNHLY, CDR2 FYNNEI. This CDR3 comprises 15 residues. The full variable domain, in which reference TRBV2 and TRBJ1-5 provide the parts outside the CDR3, is EPEVTQTPSHQVTQMGQEVILRCVPISNHLYFYWYRQILGQKVEFLVSFYNNEISEKSEIFDDQFSVERPDGSNFTLKIRSTKLEDSAMYFCASSERQGTYQPQHFGDGTRLSIL.

This chain links TRBV19 with TRBJ2-3; 8 bases match TRBD2. The CDR3 length is 14 residues. Germline V gene sequence: CDR1 LNHDA, CDR2 SQIVND (reference sequence). The V gene end was trimmed by 5 bases and the J gene end by 6 bases; junction bases not matched to a gene: 7. The CDR3 loop is CASSAGGAPDTQYF. In DNA form, the CDR3 reads TGTGCCAGTAGTGCCGGGGGGGCACCCGATACGCAGTATTTT. Based on the CDR3 plus reference TRBV19 and TRBJ2-3, the full variable domain is DGGITQSPKYLFRKEGQNVTLSCEQNLNHDAMYWYRQDPGQGLRLIYYSQIVNDFQKGDIAEGYSVSREKKESFPLTVTSAQKNPTAFYLCASSAGGAPDTQYFGPGTRLTVL.

This chain uses TRBV2 with TRBJ1-2, with 7 bases that match TRBD1. This CDR3 has 14 residues. Germline V lookup: CDR1 SNHLY, CDR2 FYNNEI. The J segment lost 8 bases and the V segment lost 7 bases, leaving 13 bases of the junction unmatched. CDR3 coding DNA: TGTGCCAGCACCGATGGACAGGCCGTGGCGGGCTACACCTTC. It specifies CASTDGQAVAGYTF.

The chain links TRBV25-1 to TRBJ1-3; 9 nucleotides align to TRBD1. The CDR3 consists of 15 residues. Per the germline V gene, CDR1 is MGHDK and CDR2 is SYGVNS. V lost 5 bases to trimming and J lost 4 bases; unmatched junction nucleotides: 6. CDR3 region: CASSRNRGPGNTIYF. The CDR3 DNA reads TGTGCCAGCAGTAGGAACAGGGGGCCGGGAAACACCATATATTTT.

V is TRBV5-5 and J is TRBJ1-4, with D possibly matching TRBD1 (6 bases). Deletions cut 4 bases from V and 8 bases from J, with 15 bases between. The germline gives CDR1 SGHKS, CDR2 YYEKEE (reference sequence). The CDR3 is made up of 14 amino acids. The CDR3 spells CASSLGRGWEKLFF. The CDR3 DNA reads as TGTGCCAGCAGCCTCGGGAGGGGGTGGGAAAAACTGTTTTTT.

The chain recombines TRBV28 with TRBJ1-5; D is possibly TRBD1 (5 bases). This CDR3 spans 14 amino acids. The germline V gene encodes CDR1 MDHEN and CDR2 SYDVKM. V was clipped by 7 bases and J by 1 base, with 11 bases between them. CDR3 in DNA: TGTGCCAGCACCAGGGTATACAGCAATCAGCCCCAGCATTTT. This translates into CASTRVYSNQPQHF.

The CDR3 region is CATPGQYYEQYF. CDR3 bases: TGTGCCACCCCGGGACAGTACTACGAGCAGTACTTC. V and J are TRBV28 and TRBJ2-7; 7 bases map to TRBD1. Germline trimming cut 10 bases from V and 3 bases from J; bases unmatched to any gene: 6. The germline V gene encodes CDR1 MDHEN and CDR2 SYDVKM. This CDR3 spans 12 amino acids.

About this clone: Within the sample, other DNA sequences also encode this same CDR3. The chain has TRBV29-1 and TRBJ1-2; 7 nucleotides agree with TRBD1. Trimming at V came to 7 bases and at J to 3 bases, leaving 8 bases not matched to a gene. The CDR3 sequence is 13 residues long. Germline CDR1 is SQVTM and CDR2 is ANQGSEA. The CDR3 here is CSARQGFDYGYTF. In DNA form, the CDR3 reads TGCAGCGCAAGACAGGGTTTTGACTATGGCTACACCTTC.

The chain recombines TRBV7-8 with TRBJ2-4; a possible D gene is TRBD2 (5 bases). Deletions cut 8 bases from V and 5 bases from J, with 13 bases between. The germline V gene encodes CDR1 SGHVS and CDR2 FQNEAQ. The CDR3 length is 13 residues. The CDR3 DNA sequence: TGTGCCAGCCTCCCCACCGGGGAAAACATTCAGTACTTC. Its translation is CASLPTGENIQYF.

A word on this clone: This same CDR3 is encoded by further DNA sequences in the sample. CDR3 coding DNA: TGTGCCAGCTCCTCGGGGAGCAATCAGCCCCAGCATTTT. Translation: CASSSGSNQPQHF. This chain uses TRBV28 with TRBJ1-5; D not resolved. The CDR3 length is 13 residues. Germline-derived CDR1 and CDR2 are MDHEN and SYDVKM. The V gene lost 8 bases and the J gene lost 1 base, with 9 bases spanning the gap.

V gene TRBV11-3 combines with J gene TRBJ2-1, with D possibly being TRBD2 (5 bases). This CDR3 comprises 11 residues. CDR1 is SGHNT and CDR2 is YENEEA in the germline V gene. Trimming removed 2 bases at V and 10 bases at J, with 6 bases between. CDR3 loop: CASSLSGEQFF. DNA for the CDR3: TGTGCCAGCAGCTTAAGCGGCGAGCAGTTCTTC.

The J gene is TRBJ1-2, the V gene TRBV28, with D hard to call. The CDR3 spans 11 residues. Trimming left V 8 bases short and J 7 bases short, with 11 bases between. CDR1 and CDR2 from the germline V gene are MDHEN and SYDVKM. The chain's CDR3 is CASRQTFGYTF. The CDR3 region has the DNA TGTGCCAGCCGTCAGACTTTTGGCTACACCTTC.

The CDR3 is CATSRDTASSYEQYF. The DNA of the CDR3 is TGTGCCACCAGCAGAGATACAGCCAGCTCCTACGAGCAGTACTTC. The V gene is TRBV15, the J gene TRBJ2-7; D unresolved. V gave up 0 bases and J gave up 0 bases, with 9 bases separating them. Germline CDR1 is LNHNV and CDR2 is YYDKDF (reference sequence). This CDR3 contains 15 residues.

The rearrangement links TRBV28 to TRBJ1-5; 7 bases are a match to TRBD1. Germline assignment: CDR1 MDHEN and CDR2 SYDVKM. CDR3 length: 16 amino acids. V gave up 3 bases and J gave up 0 bases; unmatched junction bases: 5. The CDR3 spells CASSFDREDSNQPQHF. In DNA, the CDR3 is TGTGCCAGCAGTTTCGACAGGGAAGATAGCAATCAGCCCCAGCATTTT.

This clone has just a few counts. This sequence joins TRBV29-1 and TRBJ1-5; 8 nucleotides align to TRBD1. There are 13 residues in the CDR3. V shed 5 bases, J shed 6 bases, and the junction held 6 bases outside the gene matches. Per the germline V gene, CDR1 is SQVTM and CDR2 is ANQGSEA. CDR3 protein: CSVSFTGGQPQHF. CDR3 coding DNA: TGCAGCGTTTCCTTTACAGGGGGTCAGCCCCAGCATTTT.

This sequence joins TRBV28 and TRBJ2-7; 13 bases agree with TRBD2. Losses at the gene ends were 6 bases for V and 9 bases for J; bases not matched to a gene: 17. Per the germline V gene, CDR1 is MDHEN and CDR2 is SYDVKM. This CDR3 has 17 residues. The CDR3 loop is CASSYSGLAGVLSRQYF. CDR3 in DNA: TGTGCCAGCAGCTACTCCGGACTAGCGGGAGTTTTGTCCAGGCAGTACTTC.

The chain links TRBV29-1 to TRBJ1-1; 8 bases are shared with TRBD1. J was trimmed by 5 bases and V by 3 bases; bases with no gene match: 8. The germline CDR1 and CDR2 sequences are SQVTM and ANQGSEA. The CDR3 covers 14 residues. The DNA of the CDR3 is TGCAGCGTTGACAGGGGGCTTCGGGGAACTGAAGCTTTCTTT. This encodes CSVDRGLRGTEAFF.

V usage is TRBV11-2 and J usage is TRBJ2-3, with D perhaps TRBD2 (5 bases). V lost 0 bases and J 6 bases, leaving 7 bases between the germline ends. Germline V gene data show CDR1 as SGHAT and CDR2 as FQNNGV. CDR3 length: 13 residues. CDR3 region: CASSLDRGDTQYF. The CDR3 region has the DNA TGTGCCAGCAGCTTAGATCGAGGGGATACGCAGTATTTT.

This clone is a singleton in its sample. V is TRBV3-1 (or the pseudogene TRBV3-2) and J is TRBJ2-4; tentatively, D is TRBD2 (5 bases). The V gene's germline CDR1 is LGHDT and CDR2 YNNKEL (reference sequence). Trimming removed 1 base at V and 10 bases at J, with 20 bases between. There are 16 residues in the CDR3. Here the CDR3 DNA reads TGTGCCAGCAGCCAAGGCGGGTGGGGTCTGGAATCTATTCAGTACTTC. This codes for CASSQGGWGLESIQYF.

The chain uses TRBV5-1 and TRBJ2-6; tentatively, D is TRBD1 (6 bases). Per the germline V gene, CDR1 is SGHRS and CDR2 is YFSETQ. V was shortened by 4 bases and J by 4 bases, with 15 bases between the two germline ends. The CDR3 runs to 16 residues. The CDR3 reads CASSITTGYGANVLTF. The CDR3 DNA reads as TGCGCCAGCAGCATAACTACAGGGTACGGGGCCAACGTCCTGACTTTC.

The V call is TRBV10-3, the J call TRBJ1-6; D gene unclear. The CDR3 extends over 14 amino acids. The V end was cut by 3 bases, the J end by 7 bases, with 10 bases between. CDR1 is ENHRY and CDR2 is SYGVKD in the germline V gene. The CDR3 DNA sequence: TGTGCCATCAGTGATTTGGTCCTAAATTCACCCCTCCACTTT. The encoded protein is CAISDLVLNSPLHF.

The chain combines TRBV5-1 with TRBJ2-3; D is unresolved. Germline CDR1 and CDR2: SGHRS and YFSETQ. Trimming removed 5 bases at V and 4 bases at J, with 5 bases between. This CDR3 spans 11 amino acids. DNA for the CDR3: TGCGCCAGCAGATTCTCAGATACGCAGTATTTT. Translated: CASRFSDTQYF.

The chain links TRBV4-2 to TRBJ2-2, with TRBD1 matching 10 bases. V lost 2 bases and J lost 5; bases outside the gene matches: 5. CDR1 is LGHNA, CDR2 YNFKEQ, per germline. This CDR3 is built from 16 residues. The CDR3 nucleotides are TGTGCCAGCAGCCAAAAAAGGGACAGGGGTACCGGGGAGCTGTTTTTT. Translating gives CASSQKRDRGTGELFF.

The J gene is TRBJ1-1, the V gene TRBV30; 7 bases agree with TRBD1. The CDR3 extends over 14 amino acids. CDR1 is GTSNPN and CDR2 is SVGIG in the germline V gene (reference sequence). Trimming cost V 3 bases and J 4 bases; bases outside gene matches: 8. CDR3 amino acids: CAWSAGTESTEAFF. The CDR3, as DNA: TGTGCCTGGAGCGCGGGGACAGAATCCACTGAAGCTTTCTTT.

The chain is built from TRBV28 and TRBJ1-5; no clear D gene. V lost 6 bases to trimming and J lost 3 bases, with 9 bases between them. CDR3 length: 13 residues. Germline CDR1 and CDR2: MDHEN and SYDVKM. CDR3 coding DNA: TGTGCCAGCAGGTTAACCTACAATCAGCCCCAGCATTTT. Its translation is CASRLTYNQPQHF.

The chain is built from TRBV7-8 and TRBJ2-7; 7 bases map to TRBD1. There are 16 residues in the CDR3. CDR1 is SGHVS, CDR2 FQNEAQ, per germline. The trim removed 7 bases at V and 4 bases at J, leaving 16 bases unmatched. CDR3 DNA sequence: TGTGCCAGCACCACCGTCCCCGCAGGGACAGATTACGAGCAGTACTTC. It translates to CASTTVPAGTDYEQYF.